This T cell receptor (beta chain) emerged from a study of PD-1 blockade in mismatch repair-deficient tumors. Mismatch repair deficiency was confirmed in all patients, by PCR or immunohistochemistry. TCR sequencing covered a few patients who responded to pembrolizumab. Libraries were prepared by immunoSEQ multiplex PCR; TCRdb keeps only in-frame clonotypes and omits some of them. The repertoire holds about 49,000 clones, with 77% as singletons. The germline gives CDR1 ENHRY, CDR2 SYGVKD. The CDR3 has 13 residues. V gave up 4 bases and J gave up 4 bases, with 11 bases separating them. The rearrangement joins TRBV10-3 to TRBJ2-7; TRBD1 might be the D (6 bases). The sequencing used PBMCs, collected before pembrolizumab treatment. The sequence came from an adult with mismatch repair-deficient cancer. CDR3 nucleotide sequence: TGTGCCATCAGTGCTGCGGACAGATACGAGCAGTACTTC. It translates to CAISAADRYEQYF.